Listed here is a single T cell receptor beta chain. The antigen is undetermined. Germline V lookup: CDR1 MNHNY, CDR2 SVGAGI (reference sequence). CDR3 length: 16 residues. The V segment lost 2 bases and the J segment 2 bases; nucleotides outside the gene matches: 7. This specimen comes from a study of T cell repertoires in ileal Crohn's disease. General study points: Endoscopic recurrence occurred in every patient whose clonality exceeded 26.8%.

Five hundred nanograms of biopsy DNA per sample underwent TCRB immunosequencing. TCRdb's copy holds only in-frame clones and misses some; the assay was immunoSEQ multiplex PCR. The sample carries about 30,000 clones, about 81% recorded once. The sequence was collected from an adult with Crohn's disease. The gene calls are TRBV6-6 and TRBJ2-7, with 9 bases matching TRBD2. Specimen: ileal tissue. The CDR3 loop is CASSYGLAGSTYEQYF. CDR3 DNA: TGTGCCAGCAGTTACGGGCTAGCGGGATCCACCTACGAGCAGTACTTC.